This T cell receptor (beta chain) was observed in a study of T cell responses to AZD1222 COVID-19 vaccine. On this clone itself: Its matching antigen is unknown.

Using immunoSEQ multiplex PCR, the repertoire was profiled, and TCRdb retains in-frame clones only, with some absent. Of roughly 180,000 clones listed, approximately 94% were seen once; the top ten hold about 9.3%. Study-level findings and limits: Females made up more of the donors, who were largely white British, and clonal diversity may have come out too low. Seropositivity was recorded at baseline in only 6 or 7 AZD1222 recipients. The study reported that nearly half of spike-specific TCRs target unmutated variant regions. Vaccine-associated CD4 TCRs ranged over spike, dominating at 160-218 and 743-854.

The V segment lost 5 bases and the J segment 1 base; nucleotides outside the gene matches: 5. This CDR3 spans 15 amino acids. Germline V gene sequence: CDR1 SGHTA, CDR2 FQGTGA. The clonotype originates from an adult in good health. Sequencing used peripheral blood, obtained on day 0 of AZD1222 vaccination. J is TRBJ2-3 and V is TRBV7-3; TRBD1 matches at 8 bases. CDR3 amino acids: CASSTPGQGTDTQYF. The DNA for the CDR3 is TGTGCCAGCAGCACACCGGGACAGGGCACAGATACGCAGTATTTT. The full variable domain, its missing parts supplied by reference TRBV7-3 and TRBJ2-3, is GAGVSQTPSNKVTEKGKYVELRCDPISGHTALYWYRQSLGQGPEFLIYFQGTGAADDSGLPNDRFFAVRPEGSVSTLKIQRTERGDSAVYLCASSTPGQGTDTQYFGPGTRLTVL.